These 17 T cell receptor beta chains were all obtained from the same sample, sequenced in a study of PD-1 blockade in classical Hodgkin lymphoma. TCRdb keeps only in-frame clones here, not all; method: immunoSEQ multiplex PCR. The sample yields 20,000 to 30,000 clones, about 81% seen once. Time point: cycle 4 day 1 (C4D1), after more than 5 weeks of nivolumab. The patients all showed relapse after autologous stem cell transplantation, while their brentuximab vedotin exposure varied. Source: peripheral blood mononuclear cells (PBMCs), taken before the fourth cycle of nivolumab. These receptors originate from a human donor with classical Hodgkin lymphoma.

The V call is TRBV5-1, the J call TRBJ2-2, with 8 bases fitting TRBD1. Germline V gene lookup returns CDR1 SGHRS and CDR2 YFSETQ. The trim removed 3 bases at V and 6 bases at J, leaving 7 bases unmatched. This CDR3 is 15 amino acids long. The CDR3 bases are TGCGCCAGCAGCTGGACAGGGCAGGGGGCCGGGGAGCTGTTTTTT. Its translation: CASSWTGQGAGELFF. Drawing the rest from reference TRBV5-1 and TRBJ2-2, the complete variable domain is KAGVTQTPRYLIKTRGQQVTLSCSPISGHRSVSWYQQTPGQGLQFLFEYFSETQRNKGNFPGRFSGRQFSNSRSEMNVSTLELGDSALYLCASSWTGQGAGELFFGEGSRLTVL.

The gene calls are TRBV7-8 and TRBJ2-5; 7 bases are a match to TRBD1. Germline V CDR1 and CDR2: SGHVS, FQNEAQ. The CDR3 contains 22 residues. With 2 bases clipped from V and 4 bases from J, the junction kept 28 bases outside the gene matches. The CDR3 coding sequence is TGTGCCAGCAGCTTAAGGGGGTACAAGGGACAGTCGGCCACCCCCTCATCAGAGACCCAGTACTTC. This sequence encodes CASSLRGYKGQSATPSSETQYF.

The gene calls are TRBV10-3 and TRBJ1-1; 10 positions agree with TRBD1. The CDR3 loop spans 16 amino acids. Looked up from germline, CDR1 is ENHRY and CDR2 is SYGVKD. V shed 5 bases and J 0 bases; nucleotides not matched to a gene: 6. CDR3 sequence (DNA): TGTGCCATCAGTCCTAAGGGACAGGGGTTGAACACTGAAGCTTTCTTT. This codes for CAISPKGQGLNTEAFF.

This rearrangement joins TRBV19 to TRBJ1-4; 10 nucleotides line up with TRBD1. Losses at the gene ends were 3 bases for V and 10 bases for J; bases not matched to a gene: 8. There are 15 residues in the CDR3. CDR1 and CDR2 (germline): LNHDA, SQIVND (reference sequence). The CDR3 here is CASSMVGQGEVKLFF. In DNA form, the CDR3 reads TGTGCCAGTAGTATGGTCGGACAGGGGGAAGTAAAACTGTTTTTT.

The chain employs TRBV18 and TRBJ2-3; possible D gene TRBD2, 6 bases. The CDR3 loop spans 15 amino acids. The V and J ends lost 2 bases and 0 bases respectively, with 9 bases between them. Germline V lookup: CDR1 KGHSH, CDR2 LQKENI. CDR3 nucleotides: TGTGCCAGCTCACCAGGACTAATTAGCACAGATACGCAGTATTTT. This translates into CASSPGLISTDTQYF. Full variable domain (missing parts from reference TRBV18 and TRBJ2-3): NAGVMQNPRHLVRRRGQEARLRCSPMKGHSHVYWYRQLPEEGLKFMVYLQKENIIDESGMPKERFSAEFPKEGPSILRIQQVVRGDSAAYFCASSPGLISTDTQYFGPGTRLTVL.

The chain is built from TRBV6-1 and TRBJ1-2; 7 bases are a match to TRBD1. Germline lookup yields CDR1 MNHNS and CDR2 SASEGT. The CDR3 runs 15 residues. V shed 4 bases, J shed 4 bases, and the junction held 9 bases outside the gene matches. CDR3 sequence reads: CASSARTGFGYGYTF. The CDR3 bases are TGTGCCAGCAGTGCCCGGACAGGTTTCGGCTATGGCTACACCTTC.

CDR3 DNA sequence: TGTGCCAGCAGTGAAGGAAGTAGCCCCCGAGGGGAGCTGTTTTTT. The encoded protein is CASSEGSSPRGELFF. The chain is built from TRBV2 and TRBJ2-2; no reliable D call. Per germline, CDR1 SNHLY and CDR2 FYNNEI. Trimming cost V 1 base and J 8 bases, with 14 bases left between them. The CDR3 has 15 residues.

The chain combines TRBV28 with TRBJ2-7; perhaps TRBD2 as D (5 bases). This CDR3 is built from 14 residues. Trimming removed 8 bases from V and 3 bases from J, with 17 bases in between. Germline loops: CDR1 MDHEN, CDR2 SYDVKM. CDR3 DNA sequence: TGTGCCAGCCAGTCAGCGGACGGGATCTACGAGCAGTACTTC. This codes for CASQSADGIYEQYF.

The J gene is TRBJ1-4, the V gene TRBV7-2; possible D gene TRBD1, 6 bases. Germline V gives CDR1 SGHTA, CDR2 FQGNSA. The CDR3 length is 15 residues. The V end was cut by 1 base, the J end by 10 bases, with 16 bases between. The CDR3 bases are TGTGCCAGCAGCTTAGGGACTCCCCGAGGGGGAAAACTGTTTTTT. This translates into CASSLGTPRGGKLFF.

CDR3 sequence reads: CAWSVSGWAGNTIYF. CDR3 DNA sequence: TGTGCCTGGAGTGTATCGGGTTGGGCTGGAAACACCATATATTTT. The V call is TRBV30, the J call TRBJ1-3; no definite D call. V was trimmed by 0 bases and J by 2 bases, leaving 11 bases between them. Per germline, CDR1 GTSNPN and CDR2 SVGIG (reference sequence). The CDR3 runs 15 residues. Full variable domain (remainder filled in from reference TRBV30 and TRBJ1-3): SQTIHQWPATLVQPVGSPLSLECTVEGTSNPNLYWYRQAAGRGLQLLFYSVGIGQISSEVPQNLSASRPQDRQFILSSKKLLLSDSGFYLCAWSVSGWAGNTIYFGEGSWLTVV.

The chain links TRBV6-6 to TRBJ2-7; 8 bases are a match to TRBD1. The CDR3 contains 13 residues. CDR1 is MNHNY and CDR2 is SVGAGI in the germline V gene (reference sequence). Trimming took 7 bases from V and 6 from J; bases not matched to a gene: 8. The CDR3 sequence: CASIPSGGGEQYF. CDR3 in DNA: TGTGCCAGCATCCCCTCAGGGGGCGGCGAGCAGTACTTC.

The J gene is TRBJ1-2, the V gene TRBV4-3; the D gene is possibly TRBD1 (6 bases). Germline V CDR1 and CDR2: LGHNA, YSLEER. CDR3 length: 15 residues. V gave up 0 bases and J gave up 4 bases, with 12 bases separating them. CDR3 protein: CASSQDAQGGYGYTF. CDR3 coding DNA: TGCGCCAGCAGCCAAGATGCACAGGGAGGCTATGGCTACACCTTC.

The V and J genes are TRBV2 and TRBJ2-3, with TRBD2 matching 12 bases. Germline V lookup: CDR1 SNHLY, CDR2 FYNNEI. CDR3 length equals 18 residues. The junction had 4 bases not matched to a gene; V was cut back by 0 bases and J by 0 bases. The chain's CDR3 is CASSEAEGTSGSTDTQYF. The DNA for the CDR3 is TGTGCCAGCAGTGAAGCCGAAGGGACTAGCGGGAGCACAGATACGCAGTATTTT. Filled out from reference TRBV2 and TRBJ2-3, the complete variable domain reads EPEVTQTPSHQVTQMGQEVILRCVPISNHLYFYWYRQILGQKVEFLVSFYNNEISEKSEIFDDQFSVERPDGSNFTLKIRSTKLEDSAMYFCASSEAEGTSGSTDTQYFGPGTRLTVL.

In nucleotides, the CDR3 is TGTGCCAGTAGTAGGGCGGGATACGAGCAGTACTTC. It codes for CASSRAGYEQYF. The chain links TRBV19 to TRBJ2-7, with D possibly matching TRBD2 (6 bases). This CDR3 has 12 residues. Between the trimmed V and J ends, which lost 4 bases and 4 bases, there was a span of 8 bases. The germline V gene has CDR1 LNHDA and CDR2 SQIVND (reference sequence). Full variable domain (missing parts from reference TRBV19 and TRBJ2-7): DGGITQSPKYLFRKEGQNVTLSCEQNLNHDAMYWYRQDPGQGLRLIYYSQIVNDFQKGDIAEGYSVSREKKESFPLTVTSAQKNPTAFYLCASSRAGYEQYFGPGTRLTVT.

This sequence joins TRBV5-4 and TRBJ2-5; D is uncertain. With 4 bases removed from V and 4 bases from J, the gap between germline ends came to 17 bases. This CDR3 spans 15 amino acids. Germline V lookup: CDR1 SGHNT, CDR2 YYREEE (reference sequence). The CDR3 loop reads CASSPRGVPPETQYF. The CDR3 DNA reads as TGTGCCAGCAGCCCCCGTGGTGTCCCCCCAGAGACCCAGTACTTC.

V usage is TRBV6-5 and J usage is TRBJ1-2; D remains ambiguous. Between the trimmed V and J ends, which lost 2 bases and 0 bases, there was a span of 10 bases. The germline gives CDR1 MNHEY, CDR2 SVGAGI. This CDR3 region has 15 residues. The chain's CDR3 is CASSYGRTPNYGYTF. The CDR3 DNA is TGTGCCAGCAGTTACGGGAGGACCCCTAACTATGGCTACACCTTC.

The genes are TRBV12-5 and TRBJ2-1; D is undetermined. Germline V gene data show CDR1 as LGHNT and CDR2 as FRNRAP. There are 12 residues in the CDR3. V was cut by 2 bases and J by 3 bases, with 2 bases left in between. CDR3 sequence (DNA): TGTGCTAGTGGTTTGAACTACAATGAGCAGTTCTTC. Protein sequence: CASGLNYNEQFF.